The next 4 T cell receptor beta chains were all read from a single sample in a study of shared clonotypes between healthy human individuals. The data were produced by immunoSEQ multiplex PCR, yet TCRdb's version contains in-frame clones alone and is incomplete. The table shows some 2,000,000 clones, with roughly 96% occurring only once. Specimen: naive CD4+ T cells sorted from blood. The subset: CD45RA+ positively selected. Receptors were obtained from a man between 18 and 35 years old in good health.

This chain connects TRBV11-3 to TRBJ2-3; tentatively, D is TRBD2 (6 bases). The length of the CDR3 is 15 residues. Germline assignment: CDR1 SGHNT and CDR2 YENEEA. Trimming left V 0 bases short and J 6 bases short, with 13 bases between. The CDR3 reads CASSLDGSKSDTQYF. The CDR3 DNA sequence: TGTGCCAGCAGCTTAGACGGGAGTAAATCTGATACGCAGTATTTT.

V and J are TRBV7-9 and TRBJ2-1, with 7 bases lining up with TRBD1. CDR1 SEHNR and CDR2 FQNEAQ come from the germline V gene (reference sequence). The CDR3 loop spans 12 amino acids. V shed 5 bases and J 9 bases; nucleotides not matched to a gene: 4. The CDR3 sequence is CASSADRAEQFF. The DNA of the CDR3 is TGTGCCAGCAGCGCAGACAGGGCTGAGCAGTTCTTC.

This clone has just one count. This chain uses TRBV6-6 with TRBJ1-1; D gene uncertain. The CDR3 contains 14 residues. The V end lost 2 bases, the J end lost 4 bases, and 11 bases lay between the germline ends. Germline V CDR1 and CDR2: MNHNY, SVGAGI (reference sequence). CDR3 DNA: TGTGCCAGCAGTTACGCCGGTAGGAGCACTGAAGCTTTCTTT. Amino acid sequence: CASSYAGRSTEAFF.

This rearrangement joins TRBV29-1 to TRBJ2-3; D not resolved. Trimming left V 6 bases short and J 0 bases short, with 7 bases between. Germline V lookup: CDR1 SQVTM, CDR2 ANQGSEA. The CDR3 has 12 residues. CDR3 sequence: CSVEQSTDTQYF. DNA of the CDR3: TGCAGCGTCGAACAGAGCACAGATACGCAGTATTTT.